This T cell receptor beta chain is from a study of cytomegalovirus exposure and HLA in healthy donors. Study-wide background: Sequencing of about 179 million T cells in an earlier analysis found about 120 million unique TCR beta sequences.

The study's findings and limits: Several of the most significant clusters were apparently associated with common viral pathogens in a later analysis.

PCR amplification relied on 60 Vbeta primers (plus 13 Jbeta primers). Profiled with immunoSEQ multiplex PCR; TCRdb holds only in-frame clones, not every one. The repertoire holds around 130,000 clones, with 73% as singletons. Notes on this clone: Its antigen is unknown.

The CDR3 length is 14 residues. CDR1 is MNHNS and CDR2 is SASEGT in the germline V gene. With V trimmed by 5 bases and J by 0 bases, 1 base remained unmatched. Among the donors, all were healthy bone marrow donors. The TCR comes from a woman between 40 and 50 years old in good health and CMV-seropositive. The chain links TRBV6-1 to TRBJ2-1; 7 bases agree with TRBD1. What was sequenced was PBMCs. This CDR3 is CASSPGGSYNEQFF. The CDR3 bases are TGTGCCAGCAGTCCAGGGGGCTCCTACAATGAGCAGTTCTTC.